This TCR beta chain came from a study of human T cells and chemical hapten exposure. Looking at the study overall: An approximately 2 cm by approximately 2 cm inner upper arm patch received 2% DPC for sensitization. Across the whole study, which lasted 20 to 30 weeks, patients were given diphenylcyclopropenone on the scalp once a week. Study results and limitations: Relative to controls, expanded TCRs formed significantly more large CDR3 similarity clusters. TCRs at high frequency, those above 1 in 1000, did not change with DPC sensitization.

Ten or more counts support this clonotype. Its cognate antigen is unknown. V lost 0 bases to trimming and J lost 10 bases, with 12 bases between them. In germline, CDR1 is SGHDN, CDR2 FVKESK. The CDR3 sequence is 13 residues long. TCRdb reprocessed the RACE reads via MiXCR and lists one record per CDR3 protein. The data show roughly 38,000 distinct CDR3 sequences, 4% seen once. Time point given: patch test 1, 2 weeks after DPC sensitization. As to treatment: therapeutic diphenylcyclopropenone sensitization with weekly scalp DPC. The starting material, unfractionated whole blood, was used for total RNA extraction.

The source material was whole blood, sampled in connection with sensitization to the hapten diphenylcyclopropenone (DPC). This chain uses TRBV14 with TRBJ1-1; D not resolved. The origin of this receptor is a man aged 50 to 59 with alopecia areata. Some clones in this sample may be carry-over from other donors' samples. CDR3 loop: CASSQDLVAGAFF. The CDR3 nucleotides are TGTGCCAGCAGCCAAGATCTGGTAGCCGGAGCTTTCTTT.